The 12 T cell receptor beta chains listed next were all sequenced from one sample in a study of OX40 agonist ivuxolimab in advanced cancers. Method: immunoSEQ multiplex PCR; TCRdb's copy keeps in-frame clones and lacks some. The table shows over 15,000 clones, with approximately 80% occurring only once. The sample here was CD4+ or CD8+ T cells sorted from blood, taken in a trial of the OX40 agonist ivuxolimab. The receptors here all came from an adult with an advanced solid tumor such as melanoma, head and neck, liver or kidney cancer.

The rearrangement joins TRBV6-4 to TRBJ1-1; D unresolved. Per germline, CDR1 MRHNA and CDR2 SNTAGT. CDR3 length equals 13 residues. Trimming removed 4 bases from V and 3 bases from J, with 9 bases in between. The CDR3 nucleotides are TGTGCCAGCAGTGCGGGCGGGGACACTGAAGCTTTCTTT. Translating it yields CASSAGGDTEAFF.

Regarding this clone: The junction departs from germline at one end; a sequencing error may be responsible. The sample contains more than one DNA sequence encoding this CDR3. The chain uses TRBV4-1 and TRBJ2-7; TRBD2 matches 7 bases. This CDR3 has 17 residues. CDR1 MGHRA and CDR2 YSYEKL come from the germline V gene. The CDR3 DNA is TGCGCCAGTAGCCAACTCACTGGGGGGGACGGAACCTACGAGCAGTACTTC. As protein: CASSQLTGGDGTYEQYF.

CDR3 residues: CASSKEVGQPYEQYF. The CDR3 coding sequence is TGTGCCAGCAGCAAAGAGGTGGGACAGCCATACGAGCAGTACTTC. This chain links TRBV21-1 with TRBJ2-7; TRBD1 reflects the table's D call only, with no check against the DNA. TRBV21-1 is flagged as a pseudogene. CDR3 length: 15 residues.

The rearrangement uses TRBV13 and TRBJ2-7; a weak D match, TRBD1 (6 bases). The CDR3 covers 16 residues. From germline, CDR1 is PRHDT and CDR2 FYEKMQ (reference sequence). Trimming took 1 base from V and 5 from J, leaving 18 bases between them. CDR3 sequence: CASSLEELGRGHEQYF. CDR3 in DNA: TGTGCCAGCAGCTTAGAGGAGTTGGGCAGGGGCCACGAGCAGTACTTC.

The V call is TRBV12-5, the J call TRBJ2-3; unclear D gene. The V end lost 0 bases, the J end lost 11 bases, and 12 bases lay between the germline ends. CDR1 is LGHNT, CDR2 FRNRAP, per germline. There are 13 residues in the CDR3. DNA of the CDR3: TGTGCTAGTGGTTTGGTACGATATGGAAGGCAGTATTTT. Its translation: CASGLVRYGRQYF.

Written as DNA, the CDR3 is TGTGCCAGCAGCGGCCTAGGGACGGCGGGTTTTAACTATGGCTACACCTTC. As protein: CASSGLGTAGFNYGYTF. The rearrangement links TRBV11-2 to TRBJ1-2, with a possible D match to TRBD1 (5 bases). Germline CDR1 SGHAT, CDR2 FQNNGV. The CDR3 has 17 residues. Trimming removed 5 bases at V and 1 base at J, with 20 bases between.

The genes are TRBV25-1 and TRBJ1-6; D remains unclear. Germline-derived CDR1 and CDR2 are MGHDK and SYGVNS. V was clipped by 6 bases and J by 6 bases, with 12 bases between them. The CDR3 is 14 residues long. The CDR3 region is CASRWAVGNSPLHF. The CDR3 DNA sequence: TGTGCCAGCAGATGGGCAGTCGGTAATTCACCCCTCCACTTT. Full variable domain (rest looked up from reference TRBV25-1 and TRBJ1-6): EADIYQTPRYLVIGTGKKITLECSQTMGHDKMYWYQQDPGMELHLIHYSYGVNSTEKGDLSSESTVSRIRTEHFPLTLESARPSHTSQYLCASRWAVGNSPLHFGNGTRLTVT.

The CDR3 loop reads CASSYDRQGYYGYTF. The CDR3 DNA is TGTGCCAGCAGTTATGATAGACAGGGGTACTATGGCTACACCTTC. The chain employs TRBV6-5 and TRBJ1-2; TRBD1 aligns across 8 bases. V was pared by 3 bases and J by 3 bases, with 6 bases of the junction left unmatched. Germline V CDR1 and CDR2: MNHEY, SVGAGI. This CDR3 is 15 amino acids long.

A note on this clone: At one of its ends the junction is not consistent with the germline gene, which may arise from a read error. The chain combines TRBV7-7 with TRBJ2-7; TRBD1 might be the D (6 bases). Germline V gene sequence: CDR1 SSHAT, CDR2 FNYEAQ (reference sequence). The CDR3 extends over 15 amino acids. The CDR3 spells CASSLGPGDGYEQYF. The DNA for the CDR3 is TGTGCTAGCAGCTTGGGGCCAGGGGATGGCTACGAGCAGTACTTC.

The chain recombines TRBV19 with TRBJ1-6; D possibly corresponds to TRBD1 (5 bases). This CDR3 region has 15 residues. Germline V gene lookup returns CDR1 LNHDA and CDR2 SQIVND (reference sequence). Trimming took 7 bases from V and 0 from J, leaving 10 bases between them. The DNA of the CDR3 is TGTGCCAGTAACGACAGAAGCTCCTATAATTCACCCCTCCACTTT. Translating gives CASNDRSSYNSPLHF. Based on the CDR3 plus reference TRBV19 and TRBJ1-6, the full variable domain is DGGITQSPKYLFRKEGQNVTLSCEQNLNHDAMYWYRQDPGQGLRLIYYSQIVNDFQKGDIAEGYSVSREKKESFPLTVTSAQKNPTAFYLCASNDRSSYNSPLHFGNGTRLTVT.

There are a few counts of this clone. CDR3 nucleotide sequence: TGTGCCAGCAGCTTAGGCCTAGGACGGGGGCTCACCGGGGAGCTGTTTTTT. Amino acids: CASSLGLGRGLTGELFF. The chain joins TRBV13 to TRBJ2-2; D may match TRBD1 or TRBD2 (6 bases each). The ends were cut back, 0 bases at V and 4 bases at J, with 15 bases in the middle. Per the germline V gene, CDR1 is PRHDT and CDR2 is FYEKMQ (reference sequence). The CDR3 totals 17 residues.

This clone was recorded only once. CDR3 DNA sequence: TGTGCCAGCAGTAGTCTAGGGTTTGACTATGGCTACACCTTC. This gives the protein CASSSLGFDYGYTF. The J gene is TRBJ1-2, the V gene TRBV27; D is undetermined. Germline CDR1 MNHEY, CDR2 SMNVEV (reference sequence). The CDR3 has 14 amino acids. V dropped 5 bases and J dropped 3 bases, with 13 bases sitting between them.